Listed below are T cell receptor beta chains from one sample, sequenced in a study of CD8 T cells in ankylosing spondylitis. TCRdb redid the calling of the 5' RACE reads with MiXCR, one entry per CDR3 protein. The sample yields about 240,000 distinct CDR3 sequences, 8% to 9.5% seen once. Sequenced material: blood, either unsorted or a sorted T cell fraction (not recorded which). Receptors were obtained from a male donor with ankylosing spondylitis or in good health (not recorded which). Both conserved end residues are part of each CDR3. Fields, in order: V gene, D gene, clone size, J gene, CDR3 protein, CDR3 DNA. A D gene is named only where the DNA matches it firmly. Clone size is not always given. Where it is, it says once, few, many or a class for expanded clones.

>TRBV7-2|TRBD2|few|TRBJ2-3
CASSLLGRETGTQYF
TGTGCCAGCAGCCTCCTAGGGCGGGAGACGGGGACGCAGTATTTT
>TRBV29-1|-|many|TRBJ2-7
CSVETTGSSYEQYF
TGCAGCGTTGAAACCACTGGTAGCTCCTACGAGCAGTACTTC
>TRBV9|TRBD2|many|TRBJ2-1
CASSTSLGLAGGNLYNEQFF
TGTGCCAGCAGCACTAGCTTGGGTCTAGCGGGAGGGAATCTCTACAATGAGCAGTTCTTC
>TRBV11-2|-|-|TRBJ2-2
CASSASGEVVTEELFF
TGTGCCAGCAGCGCGTCGGGGGAGGTGGTCACCGAGGAGCTGTTTTTT
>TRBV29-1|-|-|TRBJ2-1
CSVEDLGNEQFF
TGCAGCGTTGAAGATTTAGGCAATGAGCAGTTCTTC
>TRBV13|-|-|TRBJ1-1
CASSPLDGPNTEAFF
TGTGCCAGCAGCCCCCTGGACGGCCCGAACACTGAAGCTTTCTTT
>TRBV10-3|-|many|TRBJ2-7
CAISEIRDEQYF
TGTGCCATCAGCGAGATCAGGGACGAGCAGTACTTC
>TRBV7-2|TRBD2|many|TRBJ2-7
CASSLTKRGGENF
TGTGCCAGCAGCTTAACTAAACGGGGGGGTGAGAACTTC
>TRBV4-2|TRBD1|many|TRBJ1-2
CASSQVDRGQYGYTF
TGTGCCAGCAGCCAAGTCGACAGGGGGCAGTATGGCTACACCTTC
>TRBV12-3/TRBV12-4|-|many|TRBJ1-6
CASSLGRDFQSPLHF
TGTGCCAGCAGTTTAGGCAGGGACTTTCAGTCACCCCTCCACTTT
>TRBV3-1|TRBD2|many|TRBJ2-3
CASSQDTSGGVHRWQYF
TGTGCCAGCAGCCAAGACACTAGCGGGGGGGTTCATCGTTGGCAGTATTTT
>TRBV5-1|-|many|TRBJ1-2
CASSFRGEGYGYTF
TGCGCCAGCAGCTTCCGCGGGGAGGGCTATGGCTACACCTTC
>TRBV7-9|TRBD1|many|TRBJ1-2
CASSLRGQFTF
TGTGCCAGCAGCTTAAGGGGACAGTTCACCTTC
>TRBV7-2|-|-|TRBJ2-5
CASSRMGYQETQYF
TGTGCCAGCAGCCGGATGGGGTACCAAGAGACCCAGTACTTC
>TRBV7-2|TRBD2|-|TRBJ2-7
CASSESGGRVYEQYF
TGTGCCAGCAGCGAATCGGGCGGGAGGGTCTACGAGCAGTACTTC